The 10 T cell receptor beta chains in this list originate from one sample, sequenced in a study of OX40 agonist ivuxolimab in advanced cancers. Profiled with immunoSEQ multiplex PCR; TCRdb holds only in-frame clones, not every one. The sample holds about 69,000 clones, about nine tenths seen once. Sequenced here: CD4+ or CD8+ T cells sorted from blood, sampled in a trial of the OX40 agonist ivuxolimab. The source of these receptors is an adult with an advanced solid tumor such as melanoma, head and neck, liver or kidney cancer.

The chain recombines TRBV30 with TRBJ1-1; 7 positions match TRBD1. V dropped 3 bases and J dropped 7; count of bases not matched to a gene: 8. Germline V gene lookup returns CDR1 GTSNPN and CDR2 SVGIG (reference sequence). The CDR3 extends over 13 amino acids. Here the CDR3 DNA reads TGTGCCTGGAGGTCCGGGACAGCCTATGAAGCTTTCTTT. Its protein product is CAWRSGTAYEAFF.

This chain joins TRBV11-1 and TRBJ2-7, with 13 bases that match TRBD2. Germline CDR1 reads SGHAT; CDR2 reads FQDESV (reference sequence). Trimming cost V 7 bases and J 2 bases; bases outside gene matches: 2. The CDR3 sequence is 14 residues long. CDR3 amino acids: CASTGTSGAYEQYF. As DNA, the CDR3 is TGTGCCAGCACCGGGACTAGCGGGGCCTACGAGCAGTACTTC.

Only a few counts were recorded for this clone. V usage is TRBV5-6 and J usage is TRBJ1-6; D unresolved. Germline CDR1 SGHDT, CDR2 YYEEEE. Between the trimmed V and J ends, which lost 0 bases and 13 bases, there was a span of 8 bases. This CDR3 is 12 amino acids long. The CDR3 region has the DNA TGTGCCAGCAGCTTGGACAGCCAGCCCCTCCACTTT. Its translation: CASSLDSQPLHF. The full variable domain, completed using reference TRBV5-6 and TRBJ1-6, is DAGVTQSPTHLIKTRGQQVTLRCSPKSGHDTVSWYQQALGQGPQFIFQYYEEEERQRGNFPDRFSGHQFPNYSSELNVNALLLGDSALYLCASSLDSQPLHFGNGTRLTVT.

J is TRBJ2-7 and V is TRBV7-3, with 8 bases that match TRBD1. With V trimmed by 4 bases and J by 6 bases, 5 bases remained unmatched. CDR1 is SGHTA and CDR2 is FQGTGA in the germline V gene. The CDR3 is 13 residues long. In DNA, the CDR3 is TGTGCCAGCAGCTCGGACAGGGAAGGCGAGCAGTACTTC. Translating gives CASSSDREGEQYF.

In this sample, this clone turned up once. This chain connects TRBV18 to TRBJ2-3; D gene uncertain. This CDR3 is 14 amino acids long. In germline, CDR1 is KGHSH, CDR2 LQKENI. Trimming left V 0 bases short and J 1 base short, with 5 bases between. CDR3 loop: CASSPPSRTDTQYF. In DNA form, the CDR3 reads TGTGCCAGCTCACCACCGTCGCGCACAGATACGCAGTATTTT.

V usage is TRBV6-6 and J usage is TRBJ2-3; 9 nucleotides match TRBD1. This CDR3 region has 16 residues. V trimming: 6 bases; J trimming: 1 base; junction bases outside the gene matches: 8. From germline, CDR1 is MNHNY and CDR2 SVGAGI (reference sequence). Written as DNA, the CDR3 is TGTGCCAGCAGAACCACAGGGGGCGGAGGCACAGATACGCAGTATTTT. Amino acid sequence: CASRTTGGGGTDTQYF.

This CDR3 is CANTSGVFRTGELFF. The CDR3 DNA sequence: TGTGCCAACACCTCGGGGGTCTTTCGCACCGGGGAGCTGTTTTTT. The chain couples TRBV11-3 to TRBJ2-2, with D perhaps TRBD2 (6 bases). The CDR3 loop spans 15 amino acids. V lost 10 bases and J lost 4, with 19 bases in between. The germline V gene encodes CDR1 SGHNT and CDR2 YENEEA. The full variable domain, with the rest looked up from reference TRBV11-3 and TRBJ2-2, is EAGVVQSPRYKIIEKKQPVAFWCNPISGHNTLYWYLQNLGQGPELLIRYENEEAVDDSQLPKDRFSAERLKGVDSTLKIQPAELGDSAVYLCANTSGVFRTGELFFGEGSRLTVL.

This chain uses TRBV28 with TRBJ1-6, with 7 bases identical to TRBD1. J lost 8 bases, V lost 9 bases, and 10 bases had no gene match. The CDR3 has 14 residues. Per the germline V gene, CDR1 is MDHEN and CDR2 is SYDVKM. In DNA, the CDR3 is TGTGCCAGTAATACAGGGGAAGCTTATTCACCCCTCCACTTT. Translated, it gives CASNTGEAYSPLHF.

The CDR3 DNA reads TGTGCCAGCAGGGGAACCGGGGAGCTGTTTTTT. This codes for CASRGTGELFF. The V gene is TRBV11-3, the J gene TRBJ2-2, with D uncertain. The ends were cut back, 6 bases at V and 5 bases at J, with 4 bases in the middle. This CDR3 comprises 11 residues. CDR1 is SGHNT and CDR2 is YENEEA in the germline V gene. Full variable domain (outside the CDR3, taken from reference TRBV11-3 and TRBJ2-2): EAGVVQSPRYKIIEKKQPVAFWCNPISGHNTLYWYLQNLGQGPELLIRYENEEAVDDSQLPKDRFSAERLKGVDSTLKIQPAELGDSAVYLCASRGTGELFFGEGSRLTVL.

The chain uses TRBV12-5 and TRBJ2-7, with D maybe TRBD1 (5 bases). With 1 base removed from V and 0 bases from J, the gap between germline ends came to 19 bases. This CDR3 is built from 18 residues. CDR1 LGHNT and CDR2 FRNRAP come from the germline V gene. The CDR3 DNA reads TGTGCTAGTGGTTTGGGGACCCAAGCAGGGCCATCCTCCTACGAGCAGTACTTC. Residues: CASGLGTQAGPSSYEQYF. Combining the CDR3 with reference TRBV12-5 and TRBJ2-7 gives the whole variable domain DARVTQTPRHKVTEMGQEVTMRCQPILGHNTVFWYRQTMMQGLELLAYFRNRAPLDDSGMPKDRFSAEMPDATLATLKIQPSEPRDSAVYFCASGLGTQAGPSSYEQYFGPGTRLTVT.